The 25 T cell receptor beta chains listed next were all sequenced from one sample in a study of blood T cell repertoires in COVID-19. Sequencing used immunoSEQ multiplex PCR; TCRdb keeps in-frame clones, though not all of them. Found here are about 20,000 clones, over 80% of them singletons; the top ten hold 3.2%. Material: peripheral blood. These receptors all come from a human donor in a cohort sampled during active COVID-19.

J is TRBJ2-5 and V is TRBV11-1; tentative D call: TRBD2 (6 bases). The germline V gene has CDR1 SGHAT and CDR2 FQDESV (reference sequence). This CDR3 is 15 amino acids long. Trimming took off 2 bases at V and 4 bases at J, with 14 bases between the two ends. DNA for the CDR3: TGTGCCAGCAGCTTAATGCGGGGCGGGCGAGAGACCCAGTACTTC. This encodes CASSLMRGGRETQYF. Together with reference TRBV11-1 and TRBJ2-5, the CDR3 gives the full variable domain: EAEVAQSPRYKITEKSQAVAFWCDPISGHATLYWYRQILGQGPELLVQFQDESVVDDSQLPKDRFSAERLKGVDSTLKIQPAELGDSAMYLCASSLMRGGRETQYFGPGTRLLVL.

The chain has TRBV28 and TRBJ2-1; 11 nucleotides match TRBD2. V dropped 1 base and J dropped 2; count of bases not matched to a gene: 1. The CDR3 consists of 16 residues. Per the germline V gene, CDR1 is MDHEN and CDR2 is SYDVKM. Here the CDR3 DNA reads TGTGCCAGCAGTTTATTAGCGGGAGGGCCCTACAATGAGCAGTTCTTC. It yields the protein CASSLLAGGPYNEQFF.

CDR3 amino acids: CARREGSASSYEQYF. The DNA of the CDR3 is TGTGCCAGAAGGGAGGGGTCAGCCTCTTCCTACGAGCAGTACTTC. This rearrangement joins TRBV7-5 to TRBJ2-7; the table's D call TRBD2 went unverified against the DNA. TRBV7-5 is a pseudogene segment. The CDR3 is 15 residues long.

V is TRBV7-2 and J is TRBJ2-7; 9 positions agree with TRBD2. With 3 bases clipped from V and 4 bases from J, the junction kept 4 bases outside the gene matches. The CDR3 is 14 residues long. Germline loops: CDR1 SGHTA, CDR2 FQGNSA. The chain's CDR3 is CASSLASGMYEQYF. The CDR3 coding sequence is TGTGCCAGCAGCTTGGCTAGCGGGATGTACGAGCAGTACTTC.

The J gene is TRBJ2-3, the V gene TRBV19; TRBD1 matches at 8 bases. Unmatched junction bases numbered 9, after V lost 6 bases and J lost 4 bases. The germline CDR1 and CDR2 sequences are LNHDA and SQIVND (reference sequence). CDR3 length: 15 residues. This CDR3 reads CASRDAGGLADTQYF. The CDR3 nucleotides are TGTGCCAGTAGGGACGCAGGGGGCCTGGCAGATACGCAGTATTTT.

J is TRBJ2-7 and V is TRBV7-9; weak D call: TRBD1 (6 bases). This CDR3 contains 12 residues. Germline lookup yields CDR1 SEHNR and CDR2 FQNEAQ (reference sequence). Trimming pared 2 bases from V and 6 bases from J, leaving 8 bases between. The CDR3 loop is CASSLLGAEQYF. CDR3 coding DNA: TGTGCCAGCAGCTTACTGGGGGCCGAGCAGTACTTC.

The chain recombines TRBV10-2 with TRBJ1-5; no reliable D call. Germline lookup yields CDR1 WSHSY and CDR2 SAAADI. Between the trimmed V and J ends, which lost 6 bases and 0 bases, there was a span of 12 bases. The CDR3 covers 15 residues. CDR3: CASRKAGLSNQPQHF. In DNA form, the CDR3 reads TGCGCCAGCAGGAAGGCAGGCCTTAGCAATCAGCCCCAGCATTTT.

A few counts support this clone. This chain links TRBV7-9 with TRBJ2-2, with TRBD1 matching over 10 bases. Per the germline V gene, CDR1 is SEHNR and CDR2 is FQNEAQ (reference sequence). Trimming cost V 1 base and J 4 bases; bases outside gene matches: 3. The CDR3 runs 16 residues. CDR3 coding DNA: TGTGCCAGCAGCTTAGTGTGGACAGGGGGCACCGGGGAGCTGTTTTTT. Its translation: CASSLVWTGGTGELFF.

The V and J genes are TRBV5-4 and TRBJ2-1; 10 bases fit TRBD2. Looked up from germline, CDR1 is SGHNT and CDR2 is YYREEE (reference sequence). Unmatched junction bases numbered 11, after V lost 4 bases and J lost 4 bases. This CDR3 contains 17 residues. The CDR3 reads CASSAARAGGLYNEQFF. CDR3 coding DNA: TGTGCCAGCAGCGCCGCCCGAGCGGGAGGGCTATACAATGAGCAGTTCTTC.

The J gene is TRBJ2-7, the V gene TRBV6-5; 8 nucleotides match TRBD2. Germline V gives CDR1 MNHEY, CDR2 SVGAGI. This CDR3 contains 12 residues. Trimming cost V 6 bases and J 5 bases; bases outside gene matches: 3. The DNA for the CDR3 is TGTGCCAGCAGCCGGGGGGGCCACGAGCAGTACTTC. Translation: CASSRGGHEQYF.

The chain joins TRBV27 to TRBJ1-5; 10 positions match TRBD1. The junction had 8 bases not matched to a gene; V was cut back by 8 bases and J by 7 bases. The CDR3 runs 14 residues. From germline, CDR1 is MNHEY and CDR2 SMNVEV (reference sequence). CDR3 sequence (DNA): TGTGCCAGCTCGCGGACAGGGGGACGGCAGCCCCAGCATTTT. Its protein product is CASSRTGGRQPQHF.

The J gene is TRBJ1-3, the V gene TRBV28, with 11 bases matching TRBD1. With 3 bases clipped from V and 7 bases from J, the junction kept 11 bases outside the gene matches. There are 17 residues in the CDR3. Germline values: CDR1 MDHEN, CDR2 SYDVKM. CDR3 nucleotides: TGTGCCAGCAGTTTCGGACAGGGGGCCCGCCCTTGGAACACCATATATTTT. It yields the protein CASSFGQGARPWNTIYF.

V and J are TRBV7-3 and TRBJ2-3, with D possibly TRBD2 on 6 matching bases. V was clipped by 3 bases and J by 3 bases, with 10 bases between them. The CDR3 is 14 amino acids. Germline values: CDR1 SGHTA, CDR2 FQGTGA. CDR3 sequence (DNA): TGTGCCAGCAGCTTGGATAGCGGTACAGATACGCAGTATTTT. Residues: CASSLDSGTDTQYF.

The rearrangement joins TRBV7-3 to TRBJ2-1; TRBD1 aligns across 7 bases. CDR3 length: 15 residues. In germline, CDR1 is SGHTA, CDR2 FQGTGA. V shed 5 bases and J 0 bases; nucleotides not matched to a gene: 4. The CDR3 DNA reads TGTGCCAGCAGCGCCGACAGGGCCTCCTACAATGAGCAGTTCTTC. This sequence encodes CASSADRASYNEQFF. The complete variable domain, with remaining parts taken from reference TRBV7-3 and TRBJ2-1, reads GAGVSQTPSNKVTEKGKYVELRCDPISGHTALYWYRQSLGQGPEFLIYFQGTGAADDSGLPNDRFFAVRPEGSVSTLKIQRTERGDSAVYLCASSADRASYNEQFFGPGTRLTVL.

This chain joins TRBV7-6 and TRBJ1-2; D is perhaps TRBD1 (5 bases). Deletions cut 5 bases from V and 1 base from J, with 11 bases between. The CDR3 length is 14 residues. Germline loops: CDR1 SGHVS, CDR2 FNYEAQ. CDR3: CASSPPTDNYGYTF. The CDR3 bases are TGTGCCAGCAGCCCCCCGACAGATAACTATGGCTACACCTTC.

The CDR3 bases are TGTGCCAGCTCACCGGCACATAGCAATCAGCCCCAGCATTTT. As protein: CASSPAHSNQPQHF. This rearrangement joins TRBV18 to TRBJ1-5; no clear D gene. Germline CDR1 reads KGHSH; CDR2 reads LQKENI. The length of the CDR3 is 14 residues. With 3 bases removed from V and 0 bases from J, the gap between germline ends came to 6 bases.

V and J are TRBV28 and TRBJ2-7; 7 bases agree with TRBD1. The CDR3 extends over 15 amino acids. Losses at the gene ends were 6 bases for V and 3 bases for J; bases not matched to a gene: 11. Germline CDR1 is MDHEN and CDR2 is SYDVKM. The CDR3 sequence: CASSSSGDSFYEQYF. As DNA, the CDR3 is TGTGCCAGCAGCTCATCCGGGGACAGTTTCTACGAGCAGTACTTC. The whole variable domain, remainder taken from reference TRBV28 and TRBJ2-7, is DVKVTQSSRYLVKRTGEKVFLECVQDMDHENMFWYRQDPGLGLRLIYFSYDVKMKEKGDIPEGYSVSREKKERFSLILESASTNQTSMYLCASSSSGDSFYEQYFGPGTRLTVT.

This rearrangement joins TRBV19 to TRBJ1-1, with D possibly being TRBD1 (6 bases). The V end was cut by 1 base, the J end by 0 bases, with 12 bases between. The germline gives CDR1 LNHDA, CDR2 SQIVND (reference sequence). The CDR3 covers 16 residues. CDR3 sequence reads: CASSIGWGRMNTEAFF. The CDR3 nucleotides are TGTGCCAGTAGTATAGGATGGGGGCGGATGAACACTGAAGCTTTCTTT.

The chain joins TRBV7-2 to TRBJ2-5; 10 positions match TRBD2. The V gene's germline CDR1 is SGHTA and CDR2 FQGNSA. The CDR3 extends over 14 amino acids. V gave up 4 bases and J gave up 3 bases; unmatched junction bases: 2. CDR3 nucleotides: TGTGCCAGCAGCTCGCTAGCGGGAGAAGAGACCCAGTACTTC. Translating gives CASSSLAGEETQYF.

V gene TRBV6-6 combines with J gene TRBJ1-1; 9 bases line up with TRBD1. The CDR3 sequence is 14 residues long. V lost 1 base, J lost 4 bases, and 1 base stayed unmatched. The germline gives CDR1 MNHNY, CDR2 SVGAGI (reference sequence). Here the CDR3 DNA reads TGTGCCAGCAGTTACTTGACAGGGGGCACTGAAGCTTTCTTT. Translating it yields CASSYLTGGTEAFF.

The chain joins TRBV9 to TRBJ2-1; no clear D. The CDR3 runs to 14 residues. Trimming cost V 2 bases and J 4 bases, with 10 bases left between them. Per germline, CDR1 SGDLS and CDR2 YYNGEE. In DNA form, the CDR3 reads TGTGCCAGCAGCGTGGGCAGAATATACAATGAGCAGTTCTTC. It specifies CASSVGRIYNEQFF.

The genes are TRBV4-1 and TRBJ2-5; TRBD1 is a possible D gene (5 bases). This CDR3 spans 17 amino acids. CDR1 is MGHRA and CDR2 is YSYEKL in the germline V gene. Trimming cost V 4 bases and J 2 bases, with 20 bases left between them. The CDR3, as DNA: TGCGCCAGCAGCCGACATGTTGGGGCACCATTACAAGAGACCCAGTACTTC. This sequence encodes CASSRHVGAPLQETQYF.

The chain joins TRBV12-3 or TRBV12-4 to TRBJ1-2; D may be TRBD1 (6 bases). CDR3 length: 12 amino acids. Trimming cost V 7 bases and J 5 bases, with 11 bases left between them. CDR3 sequence: CASILDRYGYTF. The CDR3 DNA is TGTGCCAGCATTCTGGACAGATATGGCTACACCTTC.

This chain uses TRBV9 with TRBJ1-5, with a weak D call TRBD1 (5 bases). This CDR3 comprises 15 residues. Looked up from germline, CDR1 is SGDLS and CDR2 is YYNGEE. Trimming removed 0 bases at V and 1 base at J, with 8 bases between. The CDR3 is CASSVEGLSNQPQHF. The CDR3 DNA reads as TGTGCCAGCAGCGTAGAGGGGTTGAGCAATCAGCCCCAGCATTTT.

This clone was seen only once. The chain uses TRBV5-4 and TRBJ2-7, with D possibly matching TRBD1 (6 bases). Germline loops: CDR1 SGHNT, CDR2 YYREEE (reference sequence). This CDR3 is built from 15 residues. The V gene lost 5 bases and the J gene lost 5 bases, with 20 bases spanning the gap. CDR3 nucleotide sequence: TGTGCCAGCAGTCTTTGGGACAACAGCAAGGACGAGCAGTACTTC. It is translated as CASSLWDNSKDEQYF.